Below are 20 T cell receptor beta chains sequenced from a single sample in a study of cytomegalovirus exposure and HLA in healthy donors. PCR primers comprised 60 Vbeta and 13 Jbeta primers. Method: immunoSEQ multiplex PCR; TCRdb's copy keeps in-frame clones and lacks some. The sample lists some 76,000 clones; just over 85% were seen once. The sequencing sample was made of PBMCs. All receptors derive from a woman aged 30 to 39 in good health and CMV-seronegative.

The table lists this clone with a few counts. The chain joins TRBV4-1 to TRBJ2-2; 12 nucleotides match TRBD2. Looked up from germline, CDR1 is MGHRA and CDR2 is YSYEKL. The junction had 6 bases not matched to a gene; V was cut back by 3 bases and J by 1 base. This CDR3 is 18 amino acids long. In DNA, the CDR3 is TGCGCCAGCAGCCAGCTTATACTAGCGGGAGGGAACACCGGGGAGCTGTTTTTT. Protein: CASSQLILAGGNTGELFF.

The chain combines TRBV7-9 with TRBJ1-2; D gene ambiguous. The CDR3 sequence is 11 residues long. With 4 bases removed from V and 2 bases from J, the gap between germline ends came to 2 bases. The germline gives CDR1 SEHNR, CDR2 FQNEAQ (reference sequence). The CDR3 sequence: CASSSNYGYTF. CDR3 nucleotides: TGTGCCAGCAGCTCAAACTATGGCTACACCTTC. Based on the CDR3 plus reference TRBV7-9 and TRBJ1-2, the full variable domain is DTGVSQNPRHKITKRGQNVTFRCDPISEHNRLYWYRQTLGQGPEFLTYFQNEAQLEKSRLLSDRFSAERPKGSFSTLEIQRTEQGDSAMYLCASSSNYGYTFGSGTRLTVV.

The gene calls are TRBV5-3 and TRBJ1-3; D remains ambiguous. TRBV5-3 is an ORF, and what it does is uncertain. The V and J ends lost 4 bases and 0 bases respectively, with 11 bases between them. CDR3 size: 15 residues. The CDR3 coding sequence is TGTGCCAGAAGCGCGGAAAAGAGCTCTGGAAACACCATATATTTT. It encodes CARSAEKSSGNTIYF.

The rearrangement uses TRBV10-3 and TRBJ2-2; maybe TRBD2 (6 bases). The CDR3 is 14 residues long. V shed 6 bases and J shed 3 bases, with 11 bases lying between them. Germline V gives CDR1 ENHRY, CDR2 SYGVKD. CDR3 DNA: TGTGCCATCAGGTTTTGGGAGGACACCGGGGAGCTGTTTTTT. The encoded protein is CAIRFWEDTGELFF.

The chain employs TRBV29-1 and TRBJ2-7; 9 bases agree with TRBD2. The CDR3 consists of 16 residues. Trimming cost V 1 base and J 3 bases; bases outside gene matches: 10. Germline CDR1 and CDR2: SQVTM and ANQGSEA. The CDR3 sequence: CSVEGLGTSKDYEQYF. CDR3 DNA sequence: TGCAGCGTTGAAGGTCTCGGGACTAGCAAGGACTACGAGCAGTACTTC.

This clone appeared a single time. The V gene is TRBV4-3, the J gene TRBJ2-3, with TRBD1 matching over 11 bases. CDR3 length: 14 amino acids. Trimming at V came to 8 bases and at J to 4 bases, leaving 5 bases not matched to a gene. CDR1 is LGHNA and CDR2 is YSLEER in the germline V gene. The CDR3 sequence is CASGKGQGADTQYF. In DNA form, the CDR3 reads TGCGCCAGCGGCAAGGGACAGGGGGCAGATACGCAGTATTTT.

This clone was recorded a few times. J is TRBJ2-3 and V is TRBV5-4; 8 nucleotides align to TRBD1. V was pared by 6 bases and J by 4 bases, with 7 bases of the junction left unmatched. CDR1 and CDR2 from the germline V gene are SGHNT and YYREEE (reference sequence). The CDR3 contains 14 residues. The chain's CDR3 is CASTEQGGADTQYF. Written as DNA, the CDR3 is TGTGCCAGCACCGAACAGGGGGGAGCAGATACGCAGTATTTT.

The rearrangement uses TRBV7-8 and TRBJ1-1; 7 nucleotides match TRBD1. The CDR3 has 18 amino acids. V shed 5 bases and J 4 bases; nucleotides not matched to a gene: 19. Per the germline V gene, CDR1 is SGHVS and CDR2 is FQNEAQ. CDR3 bases: TGTGCCAGCAGCGCAGTCCATACGCTCCAGGGGGTGGGCACTGAAGCTTTCTTT. Protein product: CASSAVHTLQGVGTEAFF.

This clone appeared once. The rearrangement links TRBV9 to TRBJ1-3, with D hard to call. Trimming cost V 2 bases and J 0 bases, with 6 bases left between them. The CDR3 is 14 residues long. Per the germline V gene, CDR1 is SGDLS and CDR2 is YYNGEE. The CDR3 nucleotides read TGTGCCAGCAGCGTTGTAGACTCTGGAAACACCATATATTTT. Encoded protein: CASSVVDSGNTIYF. Using reference TRBV9 and TRBJ1-3 for the parts outside the CDR3, the full variable domain is DSGVTQTPKHLITATGQRVTLRCSPRSGDLSVYWYQQSLDQGLQFLIQYYNGEERAKGNILERFSAQQFPDLHSELNLSSLELGDSALYFCASSVVDSGNTIYFGEGSWLTVV.

The chain combines TRBV30 with TRBJ2-7, with 10 positions matching TRBD2. The CDR3 totals 14 residues. The V and J ends lost 1 base and 6 bases, in that order; junction bases with no gene match: 6. Germline loops: CDR1 GTSNPN, CDR2 SVGIG (reference sequence). The CDR3 nucleotides read TGTGCCTGGAGTGGGGTAGCGGGAGGAGCCGAGCAGTACTTC. Its protein product is CAWSGVAGGAEQYF.

The chain has TRBV15 and TRBJ2-7, with D perhaps matching TRBD2 (6 bases). The germline gives CDR1 LNHNV, CDR2 YYDKDF (reference sequence). The length of the CDR3 is 14 residues. V lost 0 bases to trimming and J lost 6 bases, with 12 bases between them. The CDR3 sequence is CATSRDWAEGEQYF. DNA for the CDR3: TGTGCCACCAGCAGAGATTGGGCGGAGGGCGAGCAGTACTTC.

The CDR3: CASSLAPDLNQPQHF. In DNA, the CDR3 is TGTGCCAGCAGCTTGGCACCAGATCTCAATCAGCCCCAGCATTTT. This sequence joins TRBV5-4 and TRBJ1-5; D gene unclear. This CDR3 has 15 amino acids. The V end was cut by 0 bases, the J end by 3 bases, with 10 bases between. Per the germline V gene, CDR1 is SGHNT and CDR2 is YYREEE (reference sequence).

The chain is built from TRBV4-2 and TRBJ2-5, with D possibly matching TRBD2 (6 bases). Germline V gene lookup returns CDR1 LGHNA and CDR2 YNFKEQ. Between the trimmed V and J ends, which lost 3 bases and 3 bases, there was a span of 8 bases. The CDR3 has 13 amino acids. The CDR3: CASSQDYKETQYF. DNA for the CDR3: TGTGCCAGCAGCCAGGACTACAAAGAGACCCAGTACTTC.

This rearrangement joins TRBV5-1 to TRBJ1-4, with TRBD1 as a possible D gene (6 bases). Germline V CDR1 and CDR2: SGHRS, YFSETQ. Trimming pared 4 bases from V and 0 bases from J, leaving 10 bases between. This CDR3 has 15 amino acids. The CDR3: CASSVQGATNEKLFF. The CDR3 nucleotides are TGCGCCAGCAGCGTACAGGGCGCAACTAATGAAAAACTGTTTTTT.

In this sample, this clone turned up once. The rearrangement links TRBV27 to TRBJ2-3; D not certain. The germline V gene encodes CDR1 MNHEY and CDR2 SMNVEV (reference sequence). The length of the CDR3 is 14 residues. The V and J ends lost 0 bases and 2 bases respectively, with 6 bases between them. The CDR3 loop reads CASSLSSSTDTQYF. The CDR3 region has the DNA TGTGCCAGCAGTTTATCTTCATCCACAGATACGCAGTATTTT.

This clone was seen only once. V usage is TRBV4-1 and J usage is TRBJ2-1; 10 nucleotides agree with TRBD2. This CDR3 is built from 16 residues. The V segment lost 0 bases and the J segment 6 bases; nucleotides outside the gene matches: 5. Looked up from germline, CDR1 is MGHRA and CDR2 is YSYEKL. The CDR3 reads CASSQDRLAGPNEQFF. The CDR3 DNA is TGCGCCAGCAGCCAAGATCGACTAGCGGGCCCCAATGAGCAGTTCTTC.

This rearrangement joins TRBV5-1 to TRBJ2-2; tentative D call: TRBD2 (6 bases). The germline gives CDR1 SGHRS, CDR2 YFSETQ. V gave up 4 bases and J gave up 4 bases, with 11 bases separating them. There are 14 residues in the CDR3. The CDR3 protein is CASSQTGGTGELFF. CDR3 bases: TGCGCCAGCAGCCAAACCGGGGGCACCGGGGAGCTGTTTTTT.

The CDR3 region has the DNA TGTGCCAGCTCGTTCACAGGGGGAGGAGGCACAGATACGCAGTATTTT. Encoded protein: CASSFTGGGGTDTQYF. The V call is TRBV18, the J call TRBJ2-3; TRBD1 aligns across 8 bases. Germline V gene sequence: CDR1 KGHSH, CDR2 LQKENI. The V gene end was trimmed by 6 bases and the J gene end by 1 base; junction bases not matched to a gene: 9. This CDR3 comprises 16 residues.

The chain employs TRBV10-3 and TRBJ2-5, with TRBD2 matching 11 bases. The CDR3 totals 16 residues. Looked up from germline, CDR1 is ENHRY and CDR2 is SYGVKD. Trimming removed 0 bases from V and 2 bases from J; junction bases left unmatched: 2. The CDR3 DNA sequence: TGTGCCATCAGTGAGTCCGGGACTAGCGGACAAGAGACCCAGTACTTC. Residues: CAISESGTSGQETQYF.

The chain's CDR3 is CASSVDESSGNTIYF. Here the CDR3 DNA reads TGTGCCAGCAGCGTAGATGAGTCCTCTGGAAACACCATATATTTT. The V gene is TRBV9, the J gene TRBJ1-3; D is ambiguous. The CDR3 runs 15 residues. V lost 0 bases and J lost 0, with 7 bases in between. From germline, CDR1 is SGDLS and CDR2 YYNGEE.